Listed below are T cell receptor beta chains from one sample, sequenced in a study of T cells after yellow fever vaccination. Each CDR3 protein gets one entry after TCRdb re-called the 5' RACE reads with MiXCR. The data show around 310,000 distinct CDR3 sequences, 3% to 4.5% seen once. Sequenced material: PBMCs, taken 5 days after the yellow fever booster vaccination. These receptors all come from a man aged 18 to 30 who received the YFV17D yellow fever vaccine. The CDR3 runs from the conserved cysteine through the conserved F or W. D genes are given only for firm matches. Not all rows give a size; the values are once, few, many and, for expanded clones, a class.

D | size | J | V | DNA | CDR3
- | few | TRBJ2-2 | TRBV7-6 | TGTGCCAGCAGCTTAGCAGTCGGCAGAGAGAACACCGGGGAGCTGTTTTTT | CASSLAVGRENTGELFF
TRBD1 | - | TRBJ1-2 | TRBV4-2 | TGTGCCAGCAGCCAAGACCCTACAGGGGGGTTTGACTATGGCTACACCTTC | CASSQDPTGGFDYGYTF
- | - | TRBJ1-2 | TRBV5-1 | TGCGCCAGCAGACAGGACCTAAACTATGGCTACACCTTC | CASRQDLNYGYTF
- | many | TRBJ2-5 | TRBV5-1 | TGCGCCAGCGGGTCTACAGTGGTGGAGACCCAGTACTTC | CASGSTVVETQYF
- | - | TRBJ2-6 | TRBV12-3/TRBV12-4 | TGTGCCAGCAGAGGGTATCGCTCTGGGGCCAACGTCCTGACTTTC | CASRGYRSGANVLTF
- | many | TRBJ2-5 | TRBV20-1 | TGCAGTGCTAGAGAGCCAGCGGTGGGTCAAGAGACCCAGTACTTC | CSAREPAVGQETQYF
TRBD2 | - | TRBJ2-3 | TRBV5-1 | TGCGCCAGCAGCTTTAGCGGGGGGTTCCGCACAGATACGCAGTATTTT | CASSFSGGFRTDTQYF
- | - | TRBJ2-7 | TRBV7-2 | TGTGCCAGCAGACCGGTGCGGGGGCCCTACGAGCAGTACTTC | CASRPVRGPYEQYF
TRBD2 | many | TRBJ2-1 | TRBV4-1 | TGCGCCAGCAGCCAAGACCAGCGGGGGTTGGATGAGCAGTTCTTC | CASSQDQRGLDEQFF
- | - | TRBJ2-2 | TRBV6-2/TRBV6-3 | TGTGCCAGCGGAGACGGAAATCATCAAGCCGGGGAGCTGTTTTTT | CASGDGNHQAGELFF
- | few | TRBJ1-2 | TRBV12-3/TRBV12-4 | TGTGCCAGCAGAGCTCCCGGCACGCATGGCTACACCTTC | CASRAPGTHGYTF
- | - | TRBJ2-7 | TRBV7-2 | TGTGCCAGCAGCTTGTCCACCGGGCCCCCTTACGAGCAGTACTTC | CASSLSTGPPYEQYF
- | few | TRBJ2-5 | TRBV6-2/TRBV6-3 | TGTGCCAGCAGCTATTGGGGTTCGGGCCCAACAGGGCGTCCAGAGTCAGAGACCCAGTACTTC | CASSYWGSGPTGRPESETQYF
- | few | TRBJ2-2 | TRBV7-8 | TGTGCCAGCAGCTTCTTCGGGACGGGCACCGGGGAGCTGTTTTTT | CASSFFGTGTGELFF
- | many | TRBJ2-3 | TRBV7-9 | TGTGCCAGCAGCCCCTTGGTGGCCTACACAGATACGCAGTATTTT | CASSPLVAYTDTQYF
- | - | TRBJ2-1 | TRBV7-2 | TGTGCCAGCAGGGGTACGGATGAGCAGTTCTTC | CASRGTDEQFF
- | few | TRBJ2-1 | TRBV6-5 | TGTGCCAGCAGGGCAGAGGGGGTTGCGCCTGAGCAGTTCTTC | CASRAEGVAPEQFF
- | many | TRBJ2-4 | TRBV5-1 | TGCGCCAGCAGCTTGGGTGGTACAGAAAACATTCAGTACTTC | CASSLGGTENIQYF
- | few | TRBJ2-3 | TRBV27 | TGTGCCAGCAGTTTTACCCCCCCGCATGGGGTTCTGACAGATACGCAGTATTTT | CASSFTPPHGVLTDTQYF
- | - | TRBJ2-7 | TRBV12-3/TRBV12-4 | TGTGCCAGCAGTTTTGTCGCGAGCTCCTACGAGCAGTACTTC | CASSFVASSYEQYF
- | - | TRBJ1-5 | TRBV10-3 | TGTGCCATCAGTGGGGTAGACGGAAATCAGCCCCAGCATTTT | CAISGVDGNQPQHF
- | many | TRBJ1-2 | TRBV4-2 | TGTGCCAGCAGCCGCGGAGACGGTCCGCTTACCTCTAACTATGGCTACACCTTC | CASSRGDGPLTSNYGYTF
- | few | TRBJ1-5 | TRBV19 | TGTGCCAGTACACAGGGTCAGTACAATCAGCCCCAGCATTTT | CASTQGQYNQPQHF
- | - | TRBJ1-6 | TRBV6-5 | TGTGCCAGCAGTTACTCGATATATATGGGCTCGGACAGTGGTTCACCCCTCCACTTT | CASSYSIYMGSDSGSPLHF
- | - | TRBJ2-1 | TRBV12-3/TRBV12-4 | TGTGCCAGCAGTTTTGCAGGGATCAACAATGAGCAGTTCTTC | CASSFAGINNEQFF
- | few | TRBJ2-2 | TRBV9 | TGTGCCAGCAGCCCCCGATTCGGGAACACCGGGGAGCTGTTTTTT | CASSPRFGNTGELFF
- | many | TRBJ1-1 | TRBV7-9 | TGTGCCAGCAGCTTAGTCGGGGGATGGAACACTGAAGCTTTCTTT | CASSLVGGWNTEAFF
TRBD1 | - | TRBJ2-7 | TRBV27 | TGTGCCAGCAGTCTTGGGACAGGGTTAGGTTACGAGCAGTACTTC | CASSLGTGLGYEQYF
- | - | TRBJ2-5 | TRBV7-3 | TGTGCCAGCAGCTCCTATGGCAGACAAGAGACCCAGTACTTC | CASSSYGRQETQYF
- | many | TRBJ2-1 | TRBV9 | TGTGCCAGCAGCGAAAGCGGAGTCTCCTACAATGAGCAGTTCTTC | CASSESGVSYNEQFF
- | few | TRBJ1-2 | TRBV3-1 | TGTGCCAGCGGAACCGGACAGACCTTTGCTGGCTACACCTTC | CASGTGQTFAGYTF
- | many | TRBJ1-1 | TRBV29-1 | TGCAGCGTTGTCGCAGGATTGAACACTGAAGCTTTCTTT | CSVVAGLNTEAFF
TRBD1 | - | TRBJ1-2 | TRBV29-1 | TGCAGCGTCGGGACAGGGTTTTCCTATGGCTACACCTTC | CSVGTGFSYGYTF
TRBD2 | few | TRBJ2-7 | TRBV4-3 | TGCGCCAGCAGCCGGGTTAGCGGGGGTATAAACTACGAGCAGTACTTC | CASSRVSGGINYEQYF
- | many | TRBJ2-7 | TRBV29-1 | TGCAGCGTTGCTTGGGGGGACCACGAGCAGTACTTC | CSVAWGDHEQYF
TRBD1 | many | TRBJ1-1 | TRBV7-2 | TGTGCCAGCAGCCCCGGGACAGTCCTAGGGGCCGGCGCTTTCTTT | CASSPGTVLGAGAFF
TRBD1 | - | TRBJ2-2 | TRBV18 | TGTGCCAGCTCACCAAAATCAAACAGGGGCACCGGGGAGCTGTTTTTT | CASSPKSNRGTGELFF
- | - | TRBJ1-6 | TRBV7-2 | TGTGCCAGCAGCTTAGCGGCCAGGATATCACCCCTCCACTTT | CASSLAARISPLHF
TRBD2 | - | TRBJ2-3 | TRBV18 | TGTGCCAGCTCCCCTAGCGGGGAGCCCACAGATACGCAGTATTTT | CASSPSGEPTDTQYF
- | many | TRBJ1-1 | TRBV7-9 | TGTGCCAGCAGTCCCCAACCGAACACTGAAGCTTTCTTT | CASSPQPNTEAFF
- | - | TRBJ2-1 | TRBV5-5 | TGTGCCAGCAGCTTGGCCGCAGGGCGGAGGGGCGATGAGCAGTTCTTC | CASSLAAGRRGDEQFF
TRBD2 | - | TRBJ2-2 | TRBV6-5 | TGTGCCAGCAGTCCGAGGGAGGGGTCGACCGGGGAGCTGTTTTTT | CASSPREGSTGELFF
- | - | TRBJ2-1 | TRBV4-3 | TGCGCCAGCAGCCAAGAACCGGGGAATGAGCAGTTCTTC | CASSQEPGNEQFF
TRBD2 | - | TRBJ2-5 | TRBV11-2 | TGTGCCAGCAGCTACACCCCGCCGTACCTTGCCAGCGGGGGAGAACAAGAGACCCAGTACTTC | CASSYTPPYLASGGEQETQYF
- | many | TRBJ2-1 | TRBV7-9 | TGTGCCAGCAGCTTAGTTCTGCGGGGTAGGGATGAGCAGTTCTTC | CASSLVLRGRDEQFF
TRBD2 | - | TRBJ2-3 | TRBV24-1 | TGTGCCGTAGGCCCAGCGGGGGGCACAGATACGCAGTATTTT | CAVGPAGGTDTQYF
- | - | TRBJ1-2 | TRBV3-1 | TGTGCCAGCAGCCCTTGGACGGCCCCAAACTATGGCTACACCTTC | CASSPWTAPNYGYTF
- | few | TRBJ1-1 | TRBV4-1 | TGCGCCAGCAGCCAAGGCGCAGGGGTAGATACTGAAGCTTTCTTT | CASSQGAGVDTEAFF
- | - | TRBJ1-6 | TRBV20-1 | TGCAGTGCTAGAGGGGTGACATATAATTCACCCCTCCACTTT | CSARGVTYNSPLHF
- | few | TRBJ2-2 | TRBV5-1 | TGCGCCAGCAGCTTTGTAGGAGACGGGGAGCTGTTTTTT | CASSFVGDGELFF
- | - | TRBJ2-5 | TRBV4-3 | TGCGCCAGCAGCCAAGCTTTAACCCAGGGATGGGAGACCCAGTACTTC | CASSQALTQGWETQYF
- | many | TRBJ2-1 | TRBV5-1 | TGCGCCAGCGCATACCCAAGCTCCTACAATGAGCAGTTCTTC | CASAYPSSYNEQFF